This is a list of T cell receptor beta chains from one sample in a study of blood T cells in healthy people across ages. TCRdb recomputed calls from the 5' RACE reads with MiXCR, one row per CDR3 protein. The sample includes around 1,600,000 distinct CDR3 sequences, approximately 39% of them seen just once. Sequenced: blood. Receptors originate from a woman aged 18-29 years in good health. The CDR3 runs from the conserved cysteine through the conserved F or W.

v_gene: TRBV7-9; CDR3aa: CASSSSGTAEQYF
v_gene: TRBV27; CDR3aa: CASSRVKGVSYGYTF
v_gene: TRBV5-1; CDR3aa: CASSFGDDTQYF
v_gene: TRBV4-2; CDR3aa: CASSQLLGAGGLAGSEETQYF
v_gene: TRBV24-1; CDR3aa: CATSESILAGAGNEQFF
v_gene: TRBV3-1; CDR3aa: CASSTPGRQYNEQFF
v_gene: TRBV18; CDR3aa: CASSTYRGEAFF
v_gene: TRBV14; CDR3aa: CASSQERVGPGYTF
v_gene: TRBV7-6; CDR3aa: CASSSLGAASTDTQYF
v_gene: TRBV15; CDR3aa: CATSRVGLNTEAFF
v_gene: TRBV7-9; CDR3aa: CASSREFMNTEAFF
v_gene: TRBV19; CDR3aa: CASTQGGFDEQFF
v_gene: TRBV7-3; CDR3aa: CASSLGGGSLRDTQYF
v_gene: TRBV15; CDR3aa: CATRSPGGTDTQYF
v_gene: TRBV10-3; CDR3aa: CAISDGTSGGDEQYF
v_gene: TRBV4-3; CDR3aa: CASSQDGPRMAGTYEQYF
v_gene: TRBV7-9; CDR3aa: CASSLTYMSSYNEQFF
v_gene: TRBV7-2; CDR3aa: CASSFFSGGASEQYF
v_gene: TRBV3-1; CDR3aa: CASSQAGSKLAKNIQYF
v_gene: TRBV29-1; CDR3aa: CSVWEGSSANYGYTF
v_gene: TRBV6-2/TRBV6-3; CDR3aa: CASSPGTAINQPQHF
v_gene: TRBV20-1; CDR3aa: CSASPRASGFTDTQYF
v_gene: TRBV12-3/TRBV12-4; CDR3aa: CASSLRTQYNEQFF
v_gene: TRBV4-3; CDR3aa: CASSQELATNYGYTF
v_gene: TRBV3-1; CDR3aa: CASSQDPRGMGEAQYF
v_gene: TRBV12-3/TRBV12-4; CDR3aa: CASRDTGRGVYGYTF
v_gene: TRBV7-9; CDR3aa: CASSLGYLAGGPADTQYF